Detailed here is one T cell receptor beta chain. Its antigen is not yet known. No base qualities exist here, and no much larger clone lies one base off it. The data stem from a study of regulatory T cells in long-lasting Graves disease (dated by TCRdb to about 2021). Some background on the complete study: In the newly diagnosed Graves' disease group, patients had been taking antithyroid drugs for less than 3 months. Patients with persistent Graves' disease were compared with patients with newly diagnosed Graves' disease using TCR sequencing and RNA sequencing of peripheral blood. The study was conducted in China and was registered as a clinical trial. A total of around 35 samples were covered by TCR sequencing, comprising approximately 13 persistent and 20 or so newly diagnosed Graves' disease patients. General findings and caveats noted by the study authors: Compared with newly diagnosed patients, persistent Graves' disease patients had lower TCR Shannon entropy and fewer highly expanded clones, which suggests clonal expansion. Persistent patients shared more public clonotypes among themselves (around 3,000) than newly diagnosed patients did (approximately 970). The authors noted that the small sample size was a limitation that may lower accuracy. Persistent disease showed preferential use of TRBV28, TRBJ1-2 and TRBJ2-5, whereas newly diagnosed disease favored TRBV20-1 and TRBJ2-1. Sequencing and analysis were restricted to the TCR beta chain. Peripheral blood alone was examined, since thyroid tissue, which constituted the primary lesion, could not be accessed.

Read against the paper, the sample's time point label means: newly diagnosed GD, antithyroid drugs for less than 3 months. For both TCR sequencing and RNA sequencing, RNA was extracted from PBMCs in TRIzol. The diagnosis of Graves' disease was made according to American Thyroid Association guidelines. The patients came from an endocrinology department in Xi'an, China. Each patient gave approximately 10 milliliters of peripheral blood, collected in an EDTA anticoagulant tube. Ficoll Paque Plus density gradient separation was used to isolate PBMCs, and no further T cell sorting was done. An Agilent 2100 Bioanalyzer and agarose gel were used to assess RNA quality, and a NanoDrop 2000 was used to measure RNA concentration. Receptor libraries were prepared by multiplex PCR. For sequencing, an Illumina HiSeq 4000 was employed. TCR beta libraries were built with iRepertoire HTBI primers and Arm-PCR amplification of CDR3 regions. Before sequencing, the PCR products underwent gel purification. Concerning the study's data processing: A total of some 65 TRBV and more than twelve TRBJ segments were identified across samples and were used for gene usage analysis of CDR3 amino acid clonotypes. COPE and FqMerger were used to merge filtered high-quality paired reads into contigs. BLAST was used to align contigs to the IMGT TRBV, TRBD and TRBJ reference genes, and CDR3 was defined following IMGT. Any clonotype with a frequency above 0.1% was classified as a highly expanded clone. Shannon entropy served as the measure of repertoire diversity, while the Gini coefficient captured V-J evenness. A clonotype found in more than one individual was treated as public. The public reads were run again by TCRdb, first through fastp at Q25 and then through MiXCR, and only productive beta chains were kept. Rows are combined by CDR3 protein, so each entry shows the most common genes and DNA. In this record, the V and J calls reflect TCRdb's handling and not the investigators' own analysis. The sample data list about 610,000 distinct CDR3 sequences, and more than 15% of these were observed just once. 12% of the sample rests with the top ten.

The germline V gene gives CDR1 as SGHRS and CDR2 as YFSETQ. CDR3 length: 14 amino acids, cysteine to phenylalanine. This entry keeps only the CDR3 DNA: 42 bases, framed from base 1. Unmatched junction bases come to 11, with V trimmed by 8 bases and J by 9 bases. The same data also contributed to another study, on T cells in Graves' hyperthyroidism and ophthalmopathy. As the second publication notes: Stable Graves' hyperthyroidism was defined as the absence of progression to ophthalmopathy over 18 months of follow-up. The hyperthyroidism patients were between 18 and 65 years old and newly diagnosed, with a disease duration of less than 2 months. Exclusion was applied to patients with uncontrolled infections, other autoimmune diseases, pregnancy or lactation. Diagnoses relied on clinical symptoms, serum thyroxine and TRAb, thyroid ultrasound and orbital computed tomography. The TCR CDR3 was subjected to a first round of RT-PCR using the HTBI primer set and the Qiagen OneStep RT-PCR kit. Most expanded thyroid clonotypes (frequency above 0.001) were also found in blood, which suggests that blood repertoires may mirror thyroid immune responses. In cross-validation, a model built on a 13 V-J signature told ophthalmopathy apart from stable hyperthyroidism with approximately 91% sensitivity and about 81% specificity, and in testing the same model reached 80%/75%. In validation, progression to ophthalmopathy was predicted by the model with nearly 71% sensitivity and 72.22% specificity, a median of 6.5 months before onset. A discovery cohort of roughly 96 patients, roughly 40 with Graves' ophthalmopathy and about 58 with stable Graves' hyperthyroidism, was used to find distinguishing TCR V-J signatures. Whether ophthalmopathy could be predicted prospectively was tested in an independent validation cohort made up of 18 to 20 hyperthyroidism patients plus 17 patients who later progressed to ophthalmopathy. The 75 to 100 discovery patients were randomly divided into training and test sets at a 7:3 ratio. The study also compared thyroid tissue and blood T-cell repertoires from a handful of Graves' hyperthyroidism patients. After blood sampling, hyperthyroidism patients were treated with methimazole at a starting dose of 30 mg daily, and ophthalmopathy patients were treated with high-dose intravenous methylprednisolone. A second multiplex PCR round built the libraries, followed by size selection and purification. Sequencing of the libraries was done on an Illumina HiSeq2000 using paired-end 100 bp reads. SOAPnuke was used to process the raw data, with reads discarded if the reads contained adapters or uncalled bases, had a mean Phred below 15, or lacked an exact constant-primer or identifier match. COPE v1.2.5 was used to merge the high-quality paired reads, and each unique nucleotide sequence was defined as a clonotype. MiTCR v1.1 was used to align clonotypes to the IMGT TRBV, TRBD and TRBJ reference segments. Only V-J combinations with frequency above 0.0001, covering 99.2% of repertoires, were analysed. The TCS score was defined as the ratio of F50 (clonal expansion) to E x V (chaos), calculated using BLOSUM62-based TCRdist between CDR3 peptides within each V-J. Welch's t-statistics and random forest reduced 500 to 550 V-J features to 10 to 15, which were used in a naive Bayes classifier (R e1071). No statistical method was used to fix the sample size in advance, and group allocation was not hidden from the investigators. The paper reports TCR Vbeta CDR3 sequencing of roughly 140 peripheral blood samples: under 45 ophthalmopathy, roughly 74 hyperthyroidism and approximately 17 progressor patients.

The starting material was peripheral blood mononuclear cells (PBMCs), obtained at new diagnosis, from a patient treated with antithyroid drugs. The chain is assembled from TRBV5-1 and TRBJ1-3; TRBD1 aligns with 10 central bases. The sequence was obtained from a young man with Graves disease. Donor details come from another sample of the same person, matched by shared clones. The DNA sequence follows: TGCGCCAGTGAACCCGGGACAGGGGCGTCCACCATATATTTT. It specifies CASEPGTGASTIYF.